Below, 30 T cell receptor beta chains from the same sample are listed, as sequenced in a study of shared clonotypes between healthy human individuals. TCRdb keeps only in-frame clones here, not all; method: immunoSEQ multiplex PCR. Of over a million clones in the sample, 70% to 80% are singletons; the top ten hold approximately 1.5%. What was sequenced was memory CD4+ T cells sorted from blood. The subset was: CD45RA-negative fraction. Source of these receptors: a man younger than 30 in good health.

The V call is TRBV18, the J call TRBJ1-6; 9 nucleotides agree with TRBD1. After removal of 5 bases from V and 7 bases from J, the junction contained 6 bases not matched to a gene. The germline V gene has CDR1 KGHSH and CDR2 LQKENI. The CDR3 extends over 15 amino acids. CDR3 nucleotides: TGTGCCAGCTCAGCCGGGACAGGGCAAAATTCACCCCTCCACTTT. Its protein is CASSAGTGQNSPLHF. Full variable domain (rest looked up from reference TRBV18 and TRBJ1-6): NAGVMQNPRHLVRRRGQEARLRCSPMKGHSHVYWYRQLPEEGLKFMVYLQKENIIDESGMPKERFSAEFPKEGPSILRIQQVVRGDSAAYFCASSAGTGQNSPLHFGNGTRLTVT.

The V call is TRBV2, the J call TRBJ2-3; 7 bases are a match to TRBD1. Germline V gene lookup returns CDR1 SNHLY and CDR2 FYNNEI. V lost 1 base, J lost 4 bases, and 5 bases stayed unmatched. The CDR3 is made up of 15 amino acids. CDR3 DNA: TGTGCCAGCAGTGAAGACAGGGGAACGGCAGATACGCAGTATTTT. Amino acid sequence: CASSEDRGTADTQYF. Full variable domain (rest looked up from reference TRBV2 and TRBJ2-3): EPEVTQTPSHQVTQMGQEVILRCVPISNHLYFYWYRQILGQKVEFLVSFYNNEISEKSEIFDDQFSVERPDGSNFTLKIRSTKLEDSAMYFCASSEDRGTADTQYFGPGTRLTVL.

The chain has TRBV11-2 and TRBJ2-7; the D gene is possibly TRBD1 (6 bases). The germline V gene encodes CDR1 SGHAT and CDR2 FQNNGV. The CDR3 extends over 15 amino acids. Trimming left V 3 bases short and J 7 bases short, with 19 bases between. The CDR3 is CASSFSGDGGWEQYF. The CDR3 region has the DNA TGTGCCAGCAGCTTCTCAGGGGACGGAGGATGGGAGCAGTACTTC.

This clone was recorded a few times. V usage is TRBV9 and J usage is TRBJ2-3; 9 bases map to TRBD1. V lost 1 base, J lost 5 bases, and 11 bases stayed unmatched. In germline, CDR1 is SGDLS, CDR2 YYNGEE. CDR3 length: 17 residues. In DNA, the CDR3 is TGTGCCAGCAGCGTATTGACACACAGGGGGCTGGAAGATACGCAGTATTTT. It specifies CASSVLTHRGLEDTQYF. Full variable domain (remainder filled in from reference TRBV9 and TRBJ2-3): DSGVTQTPKHLITATGQRVTLRCSPRSGDLSVYWYQQSLDQGLQFLIQYYNGEERAKGNILERFSAQQFPDLHSELNLSSLELGDSALYFCASSVLTHRGLEDTQYFGPGTRLTVL.

Points on this clone: Germline and junction disagree at one end, which may indicate a read error. The chain joins TRBV7-9 to TRBJ2-3; 10 nucleotides agree with TRBD2. This CDR3 has 18 amino acids. Germline V CDR1 and CDR2: SEHNR, FQNEAQ (reference sequence). CDR3 in DNA: TGTGCCAGCGGCTTGGTTGCCCCTAGCGGGAGAGGAACAGATACGCAGTATTTT. Translated: CASGLVAPSGRGTDTQYF.

The chain employs TRBV18 and TRBJ2-1; 7 bases are shared with TRBD2. Per germline, CDR1 KGHSH and CDR2 LQKENI. The CDR3 covers 15 residues. The J segment lost 0 bases and the V segment lost 4 bases, leaving 3 bases of the junction unmatched. The CDR3 is CASSQGGGSYNEQFF. CDR3 nucleotides: TGTGCCAGCTCACAAGGCGGGGGCTCCTACAATGAGCAGTTCTTC.

CDR3 DNA: TGTGCCATCAGCCCGGGACAGGGGGGTGAAAAACTGTTTTTT. Protein product: CAISPGQGGEKLFF. The chain uses TRBV10-3 and TRBJ1-4, with TRBD1 identical over 11 bases. V lost 6 bases, J lost 7 bases, and 4 bases stayed unmatched. Germline CDR1 reads ENHRY; CDR2 reads SYGVKD. This CDR3 comprises 14 residues.

The chain combines TRBV7-2 with TRBJ2-3; TRBD1 might be the D (5 bases). V lost 4 bases to trimming and J lost 5 bases, with 7 bases between them. The germline V gene encodes CDR1 SGHTA and CDR2 FQGNSA. This CDR3 contains 12 residues. CDR3 loop: CASSSQGDTQYF. The DNA of the CDR3 is TGTGCCAGCAGCTCGCAGGGAGATACGCAGTATTTT.

The V gene is TRBV5-1, the J gene TRBJ2-1, with 9 bases lining up with TRBD1. Germline V gene lookup returns CDR1 SGHRS and CDR2 YFSETQ. The CDR3 consists of 14 residues. Trimming at V came to 8 bases and at J to 7 bases, leaving 10 bases not matched to a gene. The CDR3: CASFGTGRSNEQFF. The CDR3, as DNA: TGCGCCAGTTTTGGGACAGGGAGATCGAATGAGCAGTTCTTC.

The CDR3 nucleotides read TGCGCCAGCGGTCCGGGACAGGGGGCAGGTGAGCAGTTCTTC. It specifies CASGPGQGAGEQFF. This chain connects TRBV10-1 to TRBJ2-1; TRBD1 aligns across 12 bases. Germline loops: CDR1 WNHNN, CDR2 SYGVQD (reference sequence). The trim removed 8 bases at V and 9 bases at J, leaving 8 bases unmatched. The CDR3 runs to 14 residues.

This chain joins TRBV15 and TRBJ2-1; 8 bases line up with TRBD2. There are 15 residues in the CDR3. The germline V gene encodes CDR1 LNHNV and CDR2 YYDKDF (reference sequence). V gave up 2 bases and J gave up 5 bases; unmatched junction bases: 5. The CDR3 here is CATSRLAGQNNEQFF. The CDR3 region has the DNA TGTGCCACCAGCAGACTAGCGGGCCAAAACAATGAGCAGTTCTTC.

This clone occurred once. The rearrangement uses TRBV10-3 and TRBJ1-4; a weak D match, TRBD1 (6 bases). CDR1 is ENHRY and CDR2 is SYGVKD in the germline V gene. The CDR3 has 16 amino acids. V lost 6 bases and J lost 0, with 14 bases in between. CDR3 DNA sequence: TGTGCCATCAGGCCGGGGACAAGATCAACTAATGAAAAACTGTTTTTT. Translating gives CAIRPGTRSTNEKLFF.

The chain links TRBV12-5 to TRBJ2-5; TRBD1 agrees at 9 bases. J gave up 1 base and V 4 bases, and 10 bases lay outside the gene matches. This CDR3 has 17 amino acids. Germline V gene lookup returns CDR1 LGHNT and CDR2 FRNRAP. The CDR3 is CASGSGTGKPSQETQYF. The DNA of the CDR3 is TGTGCTAGTGGTTCGGGGACAGGGAAGCCAAGCCAAGAGACCCAGTACTTC.

By share, this clone ranks as medium-sized. The V and J genes are TRBV19 and TRBJ2-3; D uncertain. V shed 6 bases and J shed 0 bases, with 10 bases lying between them. CDR1 LNHDA and CDR2 SQIVND come from the germline V gene (reference sequence). The CDR3 runs 14 residues. CDR3 region: CASRDLGSTDTQYF. CDR3 bases: TGTGCCAGTAGGGACCTAGGGAGCACAGATACGCAGTATTTT.

As DNA, the CDR3 is TGCGCCAGCAGCCCAGGGGGGAGAGGGGAGCTGTTTTTT. Its translation is CASSPGGRGELFF. The rearrangement uses TRBV4-1 and TRBJ2-2; D is possibly TRBD1 (7 bases). V lost 4 bases to trimming and J lost 8 bases, with 11 bases between them. Germline lookup yields CDR1 MGHRA and CDR2 YSYEKL. The CDR3 has 13 amino acids.

The chain couples TRBV6-1 to TRBJ2-5; TRBD2 agrees at 10 bases. The V and J ends lost 7 bases and 3 bases, in that order; junction bases with no gene match: 8. The CDR3 totals 15 residues. Looked up from germline, CDR1 is MNHNS and CDR2 is SASEGT. In DNA form, the CDR3 reads TGTGCCAGCACAGCGGGAGGGCCCCCCGAAGAGACCCAGTACTTC. Amino acids: CASTAGGPPEETQYF.

This rearrangement joins TRBV5-1 to TRBJ2-3; D might be TRBD2 (5 bases). Germline values: CDR1 SGHRS, CDR2 YFSETQ. There are 14 residues in the CDR3. V lost 2 bases and J 1 base, leaving 8 bases between the germline ends. The CDR3 DNA reads TGCGCCAGCAGCTTAGAAGCGGGCACAGATACGCAGTATTTT. It translates to CASSLEAGTDTQYF.

The chain uses TRBV5-8 and TRBJ1-6; 10 positions match TRBD1. CDR3 length: 15 amino acids. Losses at the gene ends were 4 bases for V and 9 bases for J; bases not matched to a gene: 7. CDR1 is SGHTS, CDR2 YDEGEE, per germline. CDR3 coding DNA: TGTGCCAGCAGCCCTTTGGGACAGGGGCTTTCACCCCTCCACTTT. Translating it yields CASSPLGQGLSPLHF.

V and J are TRBV5-5 and TRBJ2-7; 8 nucleotides line up with TRBD1. V shed 2 bases and J 6 bases; nucleotides not matched to a gene: 10. The CDR3 is 15 amino acids. Germline values: CDR1 SGHKS, CDR2 YYEKEE (reference sequence). The DNA of the CDR3 is TGTGCCAGCAGCTTTCCCGGACAGGGTTACGGCGAGCAGTACTTC. Translating it yields CASSFPGQGYGEQYF.

The V gene is TRBV7-8, the J gene TRBJ2-7; no reliable D call. The CDR3 length is 16 residues. V gave up 1 base and J gave up 7 bases, with 20 bases separating them. Germline V lookup: CDR1 SGHVS, CDR2 FQNEAQ. The CDR3 nucleotides are TGTGCCAGCAGCTTAGTAGGCGGACCCCATATGGGGGAGCAGTACTTC. Residues: CASSLVGGPHMGEQYF.

V gene TRBV10-3 combines with J gene TRBJ1-5, with 7 bases that match TRBD1. The J segment lost 4 bases and the V segment lost 10 bases, leaving 7 bases of the junction unmatched. The CDR3 contains 13 residues. In germline, CDR1 is ENHRY, CDR2 SYGVKD. DNA of the CDR3: TGTGCCAGTCAAGGACAGGATAATCAGCCCCAGCATTTT. This gives the protein CASQGQDNQPQHF.

CDR3 nucleotide sequence: TGTGCCAGCAGCCCCGGGAGTTGGGAGACCCAGTACTTC. It translates to CASSPGSWETQYF. The V gene is TRBV9, the J gene TRBJ2-5; weak D call: TRBD2 (6 bases). Germline CDR1 SGDLS, CDR2 YYNGEE. This CDR3 is built from 13 residues. Trimming stripped 4 bases from V and 5 bases from J, with 12 bases between.

A few counts support this clone. The identical CDR3 is also encoded by other nucleotide sequences in the sample. This sequence joins TRBV6-4 and TRBJ1-1; 7 nucleotides align to TRBD1. Germline loops: CDR1 MRHNA, CDR2 SNTAGT. V shed 4 bases and J 3 bases; nucleotides not matched to a gene: 2. The CDR3 sequence is 13 residues long. The CDR3: CASSATGDTEAFF. In nucleotides, the CDR3 is TGTGCCAGCAGTGCAACAGGGGACACTGAAGCTTTCTTT.

This chain connects TRBV5-4 to TRBJ1-6; TRBD1 aligns across 7 bases. Per germline, CDR1 SGHNT and CDR2 YYREEE (reference sequence). V lost 4 bases to trimming and J lost 10 bases; unmatched junction nucleotides: 14. The CDR3 loop spans 16 amino acids. The CDR3 protein is CASSNAGGQAESPLHF. The CDR3 nucleotides are TGTGCCAGCAGCAATGCTGGTGGACAGGCTGAATCACCCCTCCACTTT.

This chain joins TRBV28 and TRBJ1-2; unclear D gene. Looked up from germline, CDR1 is MDHEN and CDR2 is SYDVKM. CDR3 length: 9 residues. The CDR3 nucleotides are TGTGGAGCGGGCTATGGCTACACCTTC. Translation: CGAGYGYTF.

J is TRBJ2-7 and V is TRBV29-1, with D perhaps TRBD1 (6 bases). The CDR3 is 12 residues long. CDR1 and CDR2 (germline): SQVTM, ANQGSEA. V lost 4 bases, J lost 3 bases, and 10 bases lay in between. CDR3 in amino acids: CSVVRDNYEQYF. The DNA for the CDR3 is TGCAGCGTTGTGAGGGACAACTACGAGCAGTACTTC.

The chain uses TRBV20-1 and TRBJ2-2, with unresolved D. Germline-derived CDR1 and CDR2 are DFQATT and SNEGSKA (reference sequence). CDR3 length equals 11 residues. V lost 3 bases, J lost 1 base, and 0 bases lay in between. CDR3 sequence: CSARNTGELFF. For the CDR3, the DNA is TGCAGTGCTAGGAACACCGGGGAGCTGTTTTTT.

This chain connects TRBV18 to TRBJ1-4; a possible D gene is TRBD1 (6 bases). The V and J ends lost 3 bases and 15 bases respectively, with 17 bases between them. The CDR3 is 13 amino acids. The germline V gene has CDR1 KGHSH and CDR2 LQKENI. CDR3 loop: CASSPSDSRGVFF. The CDR3 DNA reads TGTGCCAGCTCACCCTCGGACAGCCGGGGGGTGTTTTTT.

The chain has TRBV10-1 and TRBJ1-1, with D hard to call. The germline V gene has CDR1 WNHNN and CDR2 SYGVQD (reference sequence). This CDR3 has 14 residues. Trimming shortened V by 0 bases and J by 0 bases, and 5 bases separated the two germline ends. This chain's CDR3 is CASSESTLNTEAFF. CDR3 DNA sequence: TGCGCCAGCAGTGAGTCGACCCTGAACACTGAAGCTTTCTTT.

The chain uses TRBV2 and TRBJ2-1, with D possibly being TRBD1 (6 bases). This CDR3 has 13 amino acids. V dropped 8 bases and J dropped 2 bases, with 10 bases sitting between them. Germline lookup yields CDR1 SNHLY and CDR2 FYNNEI. CDR3 residues: CASEGHAYNEQFF. CDR3 sequence (DNA): TGTGCCAGCGAGGGACATGCCTACAATGAGCAGTTCTTC.